One and the same sample provided the 8 T cell receptor beta chains below, sequenced in a study of Ad26.COV2.S vaccination and SARS-CoV-2 variants. Assay: immunoSEQ multiplex PCR; the TCRdb copy retains only in-frame clones and omits some. The table records about 680,000 clones, around 89% of them present only once. Stated treatment: 19 received Ad26.COV2.S at low or high dose, single or two shots; about five received placebo; per-sample allocation not given. All samples were drawn on day 63, counting from the first vaccine or placebo injection. The input for sequencing was peripheral blood, taken in a trial of Ad26.COV2.S vaccine versus placebo. These receptors all stem from a person between 18 and 60 years old who received the Ad26.COV2.S COVID-19 vaccine or a placebo.

The rearrangement joins TRBV6-1 to TRBJ1-2; the D gene is possibly TRBD1 (5 bases). The CDR3 sequence is 14 residues long. The germline gives CDR1 MNHNS, CDR2 SASEGT. The germline V and J ends were trimmed by 3 bases and 5 bases, with 13 bases remaining between them. The CDR3 bases are TGTGCCAGCAGTGAGGGAGGGGAGGGGTATGGCTACACCTTC. This sequence encodes CASSEGGEGYGYTF.

The rearrangement joins TRBV7-9 to TRBJ2-7; tentative D call: TRBD2 (6 bases). Trimming took 5 bases from V and 5 from J, leaving 16 bases between them. This CDR3 spans 14 amino acids. Looked up from germline, CDR1 is SEHNR and CDR2 is FQNEAQ (reference sequence). The DNA for the CDR3 is TGTGCCAGCAGCGCCGGACTAATCCTCGACGAGCAGTACTTC. Amino acids: CASSAGLILDEQYF.

The rearrangement links TRBV5-1 to TRBJ2-1; a possible D gene is TRBD1 (6 bases). Trimming left V 0 bases short and J 9 bases short, with 10 bases between. The CDR3 extends over 13 amino acids. Germline V lookup: CDR1 SGHRS, CDR2 YFSETQ. In nucleotides, the CDR3 is TGCGCCAGCAGCTTGGACAGGGTCGGTGAGCAGTTCTTC. Protein sequence: CASSLDRVGEQFF.

V gene TRBV4-1 combines with J gene TRBJ2-5; D gene uncertain. The V and J ends lost 1 base and 1 base respectively, with 7 bases between them. The CDR3 is 14 residues long. Germline V gives CDR1 MGHRA, CDR2 YSYEKL. The CDR3 protein is CASSQVNLQETQYF. CDR3 in DNA: TGCGCCAGCAGCCAAGTTAACCTCCAAGAGACCCAGTACTTC.

The J gene is TRBJ1-5, the V gene TRBV30; D uncertain. The V gene's germline CDR1 is GTSNPN and CDR2 SVGIG (reference sequence). V was shortened by 1 base and J by 7 bases, with 20 bases between the two germline ends. CDR3 size: 16 residues. The CDR3 DNA sequence: TGTGCCTGGAGTGACAACCTTTCCCGCGGGTCCCAGCCCCAGCATTTT. This sequence encodes CAWSDNLSRGSQPQHF.

The chain carries TRBV4-1 and TRBJ2-2, with D hard to call. The V gene's germline CDR1 is MGHRA and CDR2 YSYEKL. CDR3 length equals 15 residues. V dropped 1 base and J dropped 5 bases, with 11 bases sitting between them. CDR3 region: CASSQVLDLTGELFF. CDR3 nucleotides: TGCGCCAGCAGCCAAGTCCTAGACTTAACCGGGGAGCTGTTTTTT.

The rearrangement joins TRBV5-1 to TRBJ1-5, with D perhaps TRBD1 (5 bases). The CDR3 length is 15 residues. Trimming removed 0 bases at V and 5 bases at J, with 12 bases between. CDR1 and CDR2 (germline): SGHRS, YFSETQ. The CDR3 nucleotides read TGCGCCAGCAGCTTGGACTCAGGGTCGGATCAGCCCCAGCATTTT. Protein: CASSLDSGSDQPQHF.

This chain links TRBV3-1 (or the pseudogene TRBV3-2) with TRBJ1-2; D perhaps matches TRBD1 (6 bases). The CDR3 contains 14 residues. Germline CDR1 and CDR2: LGHDT and YNNKEL (reference sequence). The V and J ends lost 6 bases and 4 bases respectively, with 15 bases between them. CDR3: CASSRDTQVYGYTF. The DNA for the CDR3 is TGTGCCAGCAGTAGGGACACCCAGGTCTATGGCTACACCTTC.